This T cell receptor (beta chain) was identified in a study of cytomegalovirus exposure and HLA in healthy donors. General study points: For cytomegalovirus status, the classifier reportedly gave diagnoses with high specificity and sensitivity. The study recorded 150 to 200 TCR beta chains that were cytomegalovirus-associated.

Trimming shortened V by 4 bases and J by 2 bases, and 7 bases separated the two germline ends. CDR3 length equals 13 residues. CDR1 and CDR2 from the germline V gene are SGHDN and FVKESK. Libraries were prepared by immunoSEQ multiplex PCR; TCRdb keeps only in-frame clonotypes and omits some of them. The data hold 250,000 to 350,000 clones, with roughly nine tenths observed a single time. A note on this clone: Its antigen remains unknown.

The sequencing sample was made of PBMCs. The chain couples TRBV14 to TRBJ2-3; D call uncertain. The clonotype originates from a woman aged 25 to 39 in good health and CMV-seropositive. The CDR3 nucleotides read TGTGCCAGCAGCCCTAGGTTCACAGATACGCAGTATTTT. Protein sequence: CASSPRFTDTQYF.